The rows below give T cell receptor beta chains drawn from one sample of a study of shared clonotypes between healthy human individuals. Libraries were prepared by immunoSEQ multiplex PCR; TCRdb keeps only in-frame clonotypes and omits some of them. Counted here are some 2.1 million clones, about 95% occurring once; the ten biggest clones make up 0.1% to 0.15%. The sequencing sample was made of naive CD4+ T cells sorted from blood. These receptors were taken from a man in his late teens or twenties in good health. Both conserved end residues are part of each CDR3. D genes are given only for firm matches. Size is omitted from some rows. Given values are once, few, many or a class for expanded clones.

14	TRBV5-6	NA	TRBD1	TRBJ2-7	TGTGCCAGCAGCGGCGACAGGGGTATGGTGGAGCAGTACTTC	CASSGDRGMVEQYF
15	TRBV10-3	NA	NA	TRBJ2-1	TGTGCCATCACCTCGGGGAGACAACGGGTAGATGAGCAGTTCTTC	CAITSGRQRVDEQFF
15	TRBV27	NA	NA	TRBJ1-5	TGTGCCAGCAGTTTATCCCGCCCTAGCAATCAGCCCCAGCATTTT	CASSLSRPSNQPQHF
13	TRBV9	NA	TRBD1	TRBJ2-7	TGTGCCAGCAGCGAGGGACAGACCTACGAGCAGTACTTC	CASSEGQTYEQYF
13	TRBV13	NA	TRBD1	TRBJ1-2	TGTGCCAGCAGCACGGGACAGGAGGCTGGCTACACCTTC	CASSTGQEAGYTF
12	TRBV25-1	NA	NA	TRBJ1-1	TGTGCCAGCAGTGAAGGGGAAGCGGCAGCTTTCTTT	CASSEGEAAAFF
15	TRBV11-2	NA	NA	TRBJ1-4	TGTGCCAGCAGTTTCCAGGGATCAACTAATGAAAAACTGTTTTTT	CASSFQGSTNEKLFF
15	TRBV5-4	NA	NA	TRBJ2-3	TGTGCCAGCAGCTTGGGAGGGGAGGGCACAGATACGCAGTATTTT	CASSLGGEGTDTQYF
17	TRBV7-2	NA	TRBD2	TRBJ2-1	TGTGCCAGCAGCTTAGTAGGGACTACGAGCTCCTACAATGAGCAGTTCTTC	CASSLVGTTSSYNEQFF
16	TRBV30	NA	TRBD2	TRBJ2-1	TGTGCCTACATCGGTAGCGGGGCTAGCTCCTACAATGAGCAGTTCTTC	CAYIGSGASSYNEQFF
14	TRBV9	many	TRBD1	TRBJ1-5	TGTGCCAGCAGCTCAACAGGGGCGGATCAGCCCCAGCATTTT	CASSSTGADQPQHF
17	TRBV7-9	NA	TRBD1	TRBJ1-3	TGTGCCAGCAGCTTAGAAACTGGGACAGGACGGGGAAACACCATATATTTT	CASSLETGTGRGNTIYF
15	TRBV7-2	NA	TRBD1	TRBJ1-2	TGTGCCAGCAGCACCGGGACAGAGGCCAACTATGGCTACACCTTC	CASSTGTEANYGYTF
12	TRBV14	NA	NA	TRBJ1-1	TGTGCCAGCAGCCAGGGGCGCCTGACCGCTTTCTTT	CASSQGRLTAFF
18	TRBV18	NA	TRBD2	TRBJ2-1	TGTGCCAGCTCACCACGACTAGCGGGGGGACCTATCGACAATGAGCAGTTCTTC	CASSPRLAGGPIDNEQFF
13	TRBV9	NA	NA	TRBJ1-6	TGTGCCAGCAGCGTCTCAGGTCAGGGACCCCTCCACTTT	CASSVSGQGPLHF
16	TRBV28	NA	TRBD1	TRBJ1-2	TGTGCCAGCAGAGGACAGGGGGCTGGTGGTCCCTATGGCTACACCTTC	CASRGQGAGGPYGYTF
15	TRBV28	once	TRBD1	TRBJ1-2	TGTGCCAGCAGTTTACTTCCAGGACAGGGATACGGCTACACCTTC	CASSLLPGQGYGYTF
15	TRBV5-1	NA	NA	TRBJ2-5	TGCGCCAGCAGCTTGGCGACAGGCCATCAGGAGACCCAGTACTTC	CASSLATGHQETQYF
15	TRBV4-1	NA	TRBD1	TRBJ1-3	TGCGCCAGCAGCCAAGATTGGACAGGTGGAAACACCATATATTTT	CASSQDWTGGNTIYF
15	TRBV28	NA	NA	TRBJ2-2	TGTGCCAGCAGTTTCCCGCAGAAGGGCACCGGGGAGCTGTTTTTT	CASSFPQKGTGELFF
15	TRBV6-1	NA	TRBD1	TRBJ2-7	TGTGCCAGCAGCCTTGGGACAGGGGGGACCTACGAGCAGTACTTC	CASSLGTGGTYEQYF